Following are 7 T cell receptor beta chains from one sample sequenced in a study of T cells in Graves' hyperthyroidism and ophthalmopathy. Amplification targeted TCR beta CDR3 regions from RNA transcripts. TCR CDR3 regions were first amplified by RT-PCR with HTBI primers. TCRdb independently ran MiXCR on the multiplex PCR reads; one entry per CDR3 protein. The data contain around 580,000 distinct CDR3 sequences, 46% of them singletons. The sequencing sample was made of peripheral blood or thyroid tissue (not recorded which). Every receptor here comes from a woman younger than 35 with Graves' hyperthyroidism.

The J gene is TRBJ1-5, the V gene TRBV10-2, with TRBD1 matching over 9 bases. Trimming removed 0 bases from V and 3 bases from J; junction bases left unmatched: 6. The CDR3 extends over 17 amino acids. Germline-derived CDR1 and CDR2 are WSHSY and SAAADI. CDR3 amino acids: CASSESGTGHDNQPQHF. CDR3 DNA sequence: TGCGCCAGCAGTGAGTCCGGGACAGGGCACGACAATCAGCCCCAGCATTTT.

This clonotype was detected only a few times. The V gene is TRBV29-1, the J gene TRBJ2-1, with D possibly being TRBD2 (6 bases). Germline assignment: CDR1 SQVTM and CDR2 ANQGSEA. The V end lost 5 bases, the J end lost 8 bases, and 22 bases lay between the germline ends. The CDR3 spans 15 residues. This chain's CDR3 is CSVPLSTGSMDEQFF. The CDR3 nucleotides are TGCAGCGTTCCCCTCTCGACCGGGAGTATGGATGAGCAGTTCTTC.

This rearrangement joins TRBV7-3 to TRBJ2-3; D is possibly TRBD1 or TRBD2 (5 bases each). With 7 bases removed from V and 2 bases from J, the gap between germline ends came to 16 bases. The CDR3 extends over 15 amino acids. CDR1 and CDR2 from the germline V gene are SGHTA and FQGTGA. CDR3 nucleotide sequence: TGTGCCAGCACCCTCGGGGCAACTCTCACAGATACGCAGTATTTT. Residues: CASTLGATLTDTQYF. The full variable domain, its missing parts supplied by reference TRBV7-3 and TRBJ2-3, is GAGVSQTPSNKVTEKGKYVELRCDPISGHTALYWYRQSLGQGPEFLIYFQGTGAADDSGLPNDRFFAVRPEGSVSTLKIQRTERGDSAVYLCASTLGATLTDTQYFGPGTRLTVL.

The genes are TRBV7-2 and TRBJ1-5; a weak D match, TRBD1 (5 bases). The CDR3 spans 16 residues. Germline CDR1 SGHTA, CDR2 FQGNSA. The V end lost 3 bases, the J end lost 9 bases, and 21 bases lay between the germline ends. The CDR3 nucleotides read TGTGCCAGCAGCTTGGGGTTAGGAGGGGCCCTTAGGCCCCAGCATTTT. This translates into CASSLGLGGALRPQHF.

With respect to this clonotype: It may be a read error: a sequence one base away is much more abundant. This chain links TRBV6-5 with TRBJ1-1; 8 bases agree with TRBD1. Germline lookup yields CDR1 MNHEY and CDR2 SVGAGI. The junction had 8 bases not matched to a gene; V was cut back by 4 bases and J by 4 bases. CDR3 size: 15 residues. CDR3 amino acids: CASSSRTGRITEAFF. Here the CDR3 DNA reads TGTGCCAGCAGTTCCAGGACAGGGAGGATCACTGAAGCTTTCTTT.

The rearrangement joins TRBV7-2 to TRBJ1-1; D perhaps matches TRBD1 (6 bases). V gave up 5 bases and J gave up 1 base, with 20 bases separating them. The CDR3 extends over 17 amino acids. CDR1 and CDR2 from the germline V gene are SGHTA and FQGNSA. The DNA of the CDR3 is TGTGCCAGCAGCCCCTACCGACTAGCGGGACAGAACACTGAAGCTTTCTTT. This codes for CASSPYRLAGQNTEAFF.

This clonotype was counted only a few times. J is TRBJ2-7 and V is TRBV7-2; 12 bases match TRBD2. With the DNA end fitting TRBJ2-1 better, the J assignment may be wrong. The germline gives CDR1 SGHTA, CDR2 FQGNSA. The CDR3 runs to 17 residues. In nucleotides, the CDR3 is TGTGCCAGCAGCTTAGGGGTGACTAGCGGGAGTAAGGATGAGCAGTTCTTC. Its translation is CASSLGVTSGSKDEQFF.